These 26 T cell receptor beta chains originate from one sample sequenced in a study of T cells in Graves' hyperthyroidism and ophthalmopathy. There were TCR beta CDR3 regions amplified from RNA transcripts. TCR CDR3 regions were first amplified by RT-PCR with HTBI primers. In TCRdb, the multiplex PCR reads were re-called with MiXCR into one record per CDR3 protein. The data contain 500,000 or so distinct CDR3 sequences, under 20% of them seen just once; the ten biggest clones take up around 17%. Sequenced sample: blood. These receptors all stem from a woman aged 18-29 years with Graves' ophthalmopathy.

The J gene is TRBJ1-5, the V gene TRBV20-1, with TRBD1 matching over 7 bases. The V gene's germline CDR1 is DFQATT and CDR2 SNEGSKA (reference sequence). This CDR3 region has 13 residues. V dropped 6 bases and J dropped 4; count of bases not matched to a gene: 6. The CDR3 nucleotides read TGCAGTGCCCGCCTACAGGGGAATCAGCCCCAGCATTTT. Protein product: CSARLQGNQPQHF.

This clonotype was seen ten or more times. Here the CDR3 DNA reads TGTGCCAGCAGCCCCCAAACAGGGGCCAGCTCCTACGAGCAGTACTTC. Protein product: CASSPQTGASSYEQYF. The genes are TRBV28 and TRBJ2-7, with TRBD1 matching over 7 bases. V dropped 6 bases and J dropped 0; count of bases not matched to a gene: 11. This CDR3 contains 16 residues. Germline CDR1 MDHEN, CDR2 SYDVKM.

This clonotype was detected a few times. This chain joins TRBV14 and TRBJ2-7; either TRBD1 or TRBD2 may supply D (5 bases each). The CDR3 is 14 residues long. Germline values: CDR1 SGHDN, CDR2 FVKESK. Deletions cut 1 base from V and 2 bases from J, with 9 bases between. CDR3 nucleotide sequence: TGTGCCAGCAGCCAAGCCGGGACGGCCTACGAGCAGTACTTC. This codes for CASSQAGTAYEQYF.

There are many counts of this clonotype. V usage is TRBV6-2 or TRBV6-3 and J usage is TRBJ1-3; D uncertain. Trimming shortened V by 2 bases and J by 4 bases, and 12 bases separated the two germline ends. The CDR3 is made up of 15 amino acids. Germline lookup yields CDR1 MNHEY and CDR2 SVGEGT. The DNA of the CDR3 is TGTGCCAGCAGTTACCGCGGAATGGGGGGAAACACCATATATTTT. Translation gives CASSYRGMGGNTIYF.

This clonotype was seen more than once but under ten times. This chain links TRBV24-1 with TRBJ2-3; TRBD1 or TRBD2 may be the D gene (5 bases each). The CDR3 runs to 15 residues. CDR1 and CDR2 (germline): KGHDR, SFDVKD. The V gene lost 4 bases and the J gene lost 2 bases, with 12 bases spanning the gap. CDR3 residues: CATSEPGTDTDTQYF. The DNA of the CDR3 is TGTGCCACCAGTGAACCCGGGACGGACACAGATACGCAGTATTTT.

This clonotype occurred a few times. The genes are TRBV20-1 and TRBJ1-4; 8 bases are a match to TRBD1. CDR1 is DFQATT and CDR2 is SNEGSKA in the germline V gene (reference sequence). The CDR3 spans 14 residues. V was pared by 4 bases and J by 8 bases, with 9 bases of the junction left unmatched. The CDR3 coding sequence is TGCAGTGCTACAAATCAGGGGGCTGGGGAAAAACTGTTTTTT. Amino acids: CSATNQGAGEKLFF.

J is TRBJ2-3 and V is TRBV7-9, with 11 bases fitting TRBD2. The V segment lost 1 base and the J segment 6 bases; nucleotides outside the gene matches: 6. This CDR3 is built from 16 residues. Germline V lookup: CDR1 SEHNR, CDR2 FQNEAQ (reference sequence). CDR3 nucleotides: TGTGCCAGCAGCTTAGAACTAGCGGGAGTTGGTGATACGCAGTATTTT. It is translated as CASSLELAGVGDTQYF.

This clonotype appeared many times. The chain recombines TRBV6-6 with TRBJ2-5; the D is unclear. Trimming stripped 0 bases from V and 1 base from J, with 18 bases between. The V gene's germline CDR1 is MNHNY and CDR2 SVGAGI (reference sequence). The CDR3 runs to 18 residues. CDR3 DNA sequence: TGTGCCAGCAGTTACTCACGGCAGCCGATCGGGCCCCAAGAGACCCAGTACTTC. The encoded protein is CASSYSRQPIGPQETQYF.

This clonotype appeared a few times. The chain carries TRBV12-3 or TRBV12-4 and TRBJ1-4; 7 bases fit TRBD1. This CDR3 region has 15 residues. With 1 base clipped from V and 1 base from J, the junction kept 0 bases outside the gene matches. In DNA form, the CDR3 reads TGTGCCAGCAGTTTAGGGGACAGAACTAATGAAAAACTGTTTTTT. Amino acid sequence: CASSLGDRTNEKLFF.

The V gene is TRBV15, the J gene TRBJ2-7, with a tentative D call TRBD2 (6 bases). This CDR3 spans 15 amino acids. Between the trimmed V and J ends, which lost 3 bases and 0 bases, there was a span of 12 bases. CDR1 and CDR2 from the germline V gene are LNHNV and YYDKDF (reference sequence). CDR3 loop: CATSRENGGSYEQYF. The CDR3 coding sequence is TGTGCCACCAGCAGGGAGAACGGGGGCTCCTACGAGCAGTACTTC.

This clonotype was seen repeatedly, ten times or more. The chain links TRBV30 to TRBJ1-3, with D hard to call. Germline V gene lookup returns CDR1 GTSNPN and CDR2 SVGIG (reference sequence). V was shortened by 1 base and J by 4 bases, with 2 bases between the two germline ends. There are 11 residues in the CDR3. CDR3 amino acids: CAWSGGNTIYF. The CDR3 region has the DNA TGTGCCTGGAGTGGGGGAAACACCATATATTTT. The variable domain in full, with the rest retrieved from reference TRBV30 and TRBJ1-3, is SQTIHQWPATLVQPVGSPLSLECTVEGTSNPNLYWYRQAAGRGLQLLFYSVGIGQISSEVPQNLSASRPQDRQFILSSKKLLLSDSGFYLCAWSGGNTIYFGEGSWLTVV.

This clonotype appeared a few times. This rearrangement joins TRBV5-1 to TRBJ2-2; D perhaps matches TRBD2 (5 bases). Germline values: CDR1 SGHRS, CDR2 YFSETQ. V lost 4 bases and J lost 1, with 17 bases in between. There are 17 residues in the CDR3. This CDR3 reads CASSPPGGLGNTGELFF. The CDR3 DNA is TGCGCCAGCAGCCCCCCTGGCGGGCTCGGGAACACCGGGGAGCTGTTTTTT.

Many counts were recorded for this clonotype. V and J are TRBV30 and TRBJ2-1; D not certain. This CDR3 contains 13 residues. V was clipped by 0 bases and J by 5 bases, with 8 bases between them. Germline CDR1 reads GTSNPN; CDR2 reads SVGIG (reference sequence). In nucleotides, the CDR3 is TGTGCCTGGAGTGTACAACAGAACAATGAGCAGTTCTTC. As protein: CAWSVQQNNEQFF.

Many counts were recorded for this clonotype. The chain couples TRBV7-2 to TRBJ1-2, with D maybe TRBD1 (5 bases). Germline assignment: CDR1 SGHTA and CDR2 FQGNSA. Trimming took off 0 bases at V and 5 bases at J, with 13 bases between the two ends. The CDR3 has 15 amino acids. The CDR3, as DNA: TGTGCCAGCAGCTTAGCACAGGAGACACAGTATGGCTACACCTTC. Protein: CASSLAQETQYGYTF.

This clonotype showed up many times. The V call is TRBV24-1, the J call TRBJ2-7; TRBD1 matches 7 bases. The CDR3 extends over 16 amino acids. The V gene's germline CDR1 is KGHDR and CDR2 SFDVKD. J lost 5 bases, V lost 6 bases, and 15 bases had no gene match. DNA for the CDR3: TGTGCCACCAGTCCCAACCCAAAAGACAGGGCCGACGAGCAGTACTTC. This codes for CATSPNPKDRADEQYF.

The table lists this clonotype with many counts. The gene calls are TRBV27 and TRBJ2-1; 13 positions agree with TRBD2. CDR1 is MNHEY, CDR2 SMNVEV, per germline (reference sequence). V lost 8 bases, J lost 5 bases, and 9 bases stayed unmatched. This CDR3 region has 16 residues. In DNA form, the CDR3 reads TGTGCCAGCGGGGTTGGGGGACTAGCGGGACACAATGAGCAGTTCTTC. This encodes CASGVGGLAGHNEQFF.

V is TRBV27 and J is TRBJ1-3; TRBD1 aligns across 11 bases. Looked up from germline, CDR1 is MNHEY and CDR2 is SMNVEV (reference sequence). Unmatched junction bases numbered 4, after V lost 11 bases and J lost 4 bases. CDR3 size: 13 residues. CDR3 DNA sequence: TGTGCCGTGGGACAGGGGGTGGGAAACACCATATATTTT. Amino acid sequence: CAVGQGVGNTIYF.

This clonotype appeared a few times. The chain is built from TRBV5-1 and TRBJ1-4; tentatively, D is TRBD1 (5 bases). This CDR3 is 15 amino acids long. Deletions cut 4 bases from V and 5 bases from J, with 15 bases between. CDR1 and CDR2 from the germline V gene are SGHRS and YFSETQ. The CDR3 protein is CASSPQDGGNEKLFF. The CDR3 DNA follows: TGCGCCAGCAGCCCCCAGGACGGGGGGAATGAAAAACTGTTTTTT.

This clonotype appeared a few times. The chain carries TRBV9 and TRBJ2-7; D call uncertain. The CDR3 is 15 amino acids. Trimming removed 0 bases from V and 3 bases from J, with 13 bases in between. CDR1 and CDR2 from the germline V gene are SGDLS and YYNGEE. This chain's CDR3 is CASSVGDGYFYEQYF. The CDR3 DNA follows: TGTGCCAGCAGCGTAGGAGACGGCTACTTCTACGAGCAGTACTTC.

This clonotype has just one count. The CDR3 nucleotides read TGTGCCAGCAGAACGACAGGGTATGGCTACACCTTC. Translation gives CASRTTGYGYTF. The chain carries TRBV6-1 and TRBJ1-2, with TRBD1 matching 7 bases. Germline loops: CDR1 MNHNS, CDR2 SASEGT. Trimming at V came to 6 bases and at J to 5 bases, leaving 3 bases not matched to a gene. The CDR3 runs to 12 residues.

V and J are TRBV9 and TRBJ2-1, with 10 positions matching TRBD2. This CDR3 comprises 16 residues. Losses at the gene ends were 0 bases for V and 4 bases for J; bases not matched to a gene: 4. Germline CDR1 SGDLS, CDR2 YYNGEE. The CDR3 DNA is TGTGCCAGCAGCGTAGGCGGAGCGGGAGGGTACAATGAGCAGTTCTTC. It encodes CASSVGGAGGYNEQFF.

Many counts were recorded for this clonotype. This chain's CDR3 is CASSPKPGQGIRTGELFF. CDR3 nucleotides: TGTGCCAGCAGTCCAAAGCCGGGACAGGGCATCAGGACCGGGGAGCTGTTTTTT. J is TRBJ2-2 and V is TRBV28; 9 nucleotides line up with TRBD1. This CDR3 has 18 amino acids. The V gene's germline CDR1 is MDHEN and CDR2 SYDVKM. V was pared by 5 bases and J by 5 bases, with 15 bases of the junction left unmatched.

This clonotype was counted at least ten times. In nucleotides, the CDR3 is TGTGCCAGCAGCGTCTCAGGGGGCGAAAACACTGAAGCTTTCTTT. It translates to CASSVSGGENTEAFF. The rearrangement links TRBV9 to TRBJ1-1, with 8 bases matching TRBD1. The CDR3 has 15 residues. From germline, CDR1 is SGDLS and CDR2 YYNGEE. The V and J ends lost 2 bases and 2 bases, in that order; junction bases with no gene match: 5.

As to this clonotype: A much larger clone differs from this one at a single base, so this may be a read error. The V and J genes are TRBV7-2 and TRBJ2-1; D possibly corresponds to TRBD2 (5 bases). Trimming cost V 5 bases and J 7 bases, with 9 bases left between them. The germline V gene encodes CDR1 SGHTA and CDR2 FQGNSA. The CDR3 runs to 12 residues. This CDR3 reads CASSLGINEQFF. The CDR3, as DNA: TGTGCCAGCAGCCTCGGGATAAATGAGCAGTTCTTC.

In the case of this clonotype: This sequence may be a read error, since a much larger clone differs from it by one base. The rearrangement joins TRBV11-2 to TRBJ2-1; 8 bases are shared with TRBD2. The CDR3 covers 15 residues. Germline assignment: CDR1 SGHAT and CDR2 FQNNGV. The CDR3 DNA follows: TGTGCCGGCAGCTTAGGGGGGACTAGGGGGGATGAGCAGTTCTTC. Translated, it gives CAGSLGGTRGDEQFF. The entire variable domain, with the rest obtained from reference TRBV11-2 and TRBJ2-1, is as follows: EAGVAQSPRYKIIEKRQSVAFWCNPISGHATLYWYQQILGQGPKLLIQFQNNGVVDDSQLPKDRFSAERLKGVDSTLKIQPAKLEDSAVYLCAGSLGGTRGDEQFFGPGTRLTVL.

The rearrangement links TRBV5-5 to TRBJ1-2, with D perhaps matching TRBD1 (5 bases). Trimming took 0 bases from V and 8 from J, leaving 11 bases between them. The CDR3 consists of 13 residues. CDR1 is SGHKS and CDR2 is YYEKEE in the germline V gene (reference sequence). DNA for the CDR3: TGTGCCAGCAGCTTGGAACTCTGGGGGGGCTACACCTTC. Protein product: CASSLELWGGYTF.